The 7 T cell receptor beta chains below were found in one sample sequenced in a study of cytomegalovirus exposure and HLA in healthy donors. Data came from immunoSEQ multiplex PCR; TCRdb stores just in-frame clones and leaves some out. The table lists roughly 60,000 clones, roughly 94% of them singletons. The sequenced sample was PBMCs. These receptors came from a woman aged 18-29 years in good health and CMV-seropositive.

The rearrangement joins TRBV10-2 to TRBJ2-5; D possibly corresponds to TRBD2 (6 bases). V gave up 2 bases and J gave up 2 bases, with 12 bases separating them. This CDR3 contains 15 residues. Germline CDR1 and CDR2: WSHSY and SAAADI. In DNA, the CDR3 is TGCGCCAGCAGTGAGCCGGGCGCGGGACAAGAGACCCAGTACTTC. As protein: CASSEPGAGQETQYF.

In its sample, this clone was seen a few times. V is TRBV6-4 and J is TRBJ2-1; D gene unclear. Germline CDR1 reads MRHNA; CDR2 reads SNTAGT. Trimming cost V 5 bases and J 6 bases, with 17 bases left between them. CDR3 size: 15 residues. The CDR3: CASSRLALASNEQFF. CDR3 nucleotide sequence: TGTGCCAGCAGTCGACTCGCCTTGGCCTCCAATGAGCAGTTCTTC.

In DNA, the CDR3 is TGCGCCAGCAGCCCTCTTAGGCCAGGGAGGTCCAATGAGCAGTTCTTC. Its translation: CASSPLRPGRSNEQFF. This chain connects TRBV4-1 to TRBJ2-1, with D perhaps matching TRBD2 (6 bases). Germline V gives CDR1 MGHRA, CDR2 YSYEKL. Trimming took off 4 bases at V and 6 bases at J, with 19 bases between the two ends. CDR3 length: 16 residues.

As to this clone: The junction does not match germline at one end; this may be a read error. The rearrangement joins TRBV28 to TRBJ1-2, with D possibly being TRBD1 (6 bases). CDR3 length: 15 amino acids. Germline values: CDR1 MDHEN, CDR2 SYDVKM. CDR3 DNA sequence: TGTGCCAGCAGTGCCACCTCAGGGACACACTATGACTACACCTTC. This sequence encodes CASSATSGTHYDYTF.

The chain combines TRBV7-9 with TRBJ1-2; 7 bases are shared with TRBD1. The CDR3 contains 15 residues. V dropped 1 base and J dropped 3; count of bases not matched to a gene: 5. Germline V gene data show CDR1 as SEHNR and CDR2 as FQNEAQ (reference sequence). CDR3 loop: CASSLGDRDYYGYTF. The CDR3 DNA reads TGTGCCAGCAGCTTAGGCGACAGGGATTACTATGGCTACACCTTC.

The genes are TRBV13 and TRBJ1-1; no clear D gene. CDR1 and CDR2 from the germline V gene are PRHDT and FYEKMQ (reference sequence). Deletions cut 3 bases from V and 11 bases from J, with 7 bases between. The CDR3 contains 10 residues. Here the CDR3 reads CASSFNSAFF. In nucleotides, the CDR3 is TGTGCCAGCAGCTTTAATTCGGCTTTCTTT.

The V gene is TRBV5-1, the J gene TRBJ1-1; perhaps TRBD1 as D (5 bases). Between the trimmed V and J ends, which lost 7 bases and 1 base, there was a span of 20 bases. CDR3 size: 16 residues. CDR1 and CDR2 (germline): SGHRS, YFSETQ. The CDR3 loop is CASRQPGGVGNTEAFF. In nucleotides, the CDR3 is TGCGCCAGCCGCCAACCGGGGGGAGTAGGGAACACTGAAGCTTTCTTT.